This TCR beta chain appears in the sequencing data of a study of cytomegalovirus exposure and HLA in healthy donors. Points from the study as a whole: Reportedly, HLA-A and HLA-B alleles of most subjects were accurately predicted from TCR beta. In vitro confirmation showed three CMV-associated chains to be CMV antigen specific. Reportedly, fewer N-insertions than the roughly 700-donor mean appeared in an Asian-associated ancestry cluster in a later analysis.

V was trimmed by 2 bases and J by 5 bases, leaving 6 bases between them. The germline CDR1 and CDR2 sequences are MNHEY and SVGAGI. There are 12 residues in the CDR3. Concerning this clone itself: The antigen remains unidentified.

The PCR had 60 Vbeta and 13 Jbeta primers. Produced via immunoSEQ multiplex PCR; TCRdb's table is partial and in-frame only. The table includes 65,000 to 85,000 clones, under 80% detected once. The sequenced sample was PBMCs. This receptor was identified in a man aged 55-75 years in good health and CMV-seropositive. The rearrangement links TRBV6-5 to TRBJ1-1; no clear D gene. CDR3 in amino acids: CASSYAGTEAFF. The CDR3 nucleotides read TGTGCCAGCAGTTACGCGGGAACTGAAGCTTTCTTT.